This entry is about one T cell receptor (beta chain). These data come from a study of blood T cell repertoires in COVID-19. At the level of the study: Specimens from acute and convalescent COVID-19 originated in the United States, Italy and Spain. Sources were T cells, B-cell-depleted T cells, or PBMCs; the material itself was cDNA or gDNA.

Original processing methods: It was from reference gene primer amplification that nucleated cell counts were estimated. Assay used: immunoSEQ multiplex PCR; TCRdb lists only in-frame clones, some missing. V and J calls plus clone size are reproduced from that table; the DNA served to infer D and trimming. The profile shows 210,000 or so clones, approximately 85% of them singletons. V was clipped by 5 bases and J by 8 bases; unmatched bases: 7. The CDR3 has 15 amino acids. Germline loops: CDR1 MNHNY, CDR2 SVGAGI (reference sequence). This chain uses TRBV6-6 with TRBJ1-6; 9 positions match TRBD1. Sequenced: peripheral blood. The TCR originated in a woman between 65 and 79 years old with active or convalescent COVID-19. The CDR3 coding sequence is TGTGCCAGCAGTATACAAGGGACAGGGTATTCACCCCTCCACTTT. It is translated as CASSIQGTGYSPLHF.